The clone carrying this T cell receptor (beta chain) was counted many times. Its antigen is not known. General study results and limits: Whole repertoires were not studied in the larger cohort, only one V-J beta rearrangement. Tumor memory CD4+ T cell TCR gene usage was found to cluster with blood and lymph node memory CD4+ cells and with lymph node naive CD4+ cells. Greatest tumor Treg TCR overlap was with tumor naive CD4+ cells.

Constant-region reverse primers amplified full-length variable regions, followed by semi-nested Nested Universal Primer A PCR. From the 5' RACE reads, TCRdb called clonotypes with MiXCR, one entry per CDR3 protein. The sample shows about 55,000 distinct CDR3 sequences, around 21% of them seen only once. Germline V gives CDR1 SGHTA, CDR2 FQGNSA. This CDR3 region has 13 residues. V lost 1 base to trimming and J lost 2 bases, with 5 bases between them. The sorted Tregs were CD4+CD25+CD127-/low cells. This receptor was identified in a female donor with breast cancer. The chain employs TRBV7-2 and TRBJ2-5; no firm D call. The specimen sequenced was tumor-infiltrating Tregs sorted from the breast tumor. This CDR3 reads CASSLGPQETQYF. The CDR3 nucleotides are TGTGCCAGCAGCTTAGGGCCACAAGAGACCCAGTACTTC.